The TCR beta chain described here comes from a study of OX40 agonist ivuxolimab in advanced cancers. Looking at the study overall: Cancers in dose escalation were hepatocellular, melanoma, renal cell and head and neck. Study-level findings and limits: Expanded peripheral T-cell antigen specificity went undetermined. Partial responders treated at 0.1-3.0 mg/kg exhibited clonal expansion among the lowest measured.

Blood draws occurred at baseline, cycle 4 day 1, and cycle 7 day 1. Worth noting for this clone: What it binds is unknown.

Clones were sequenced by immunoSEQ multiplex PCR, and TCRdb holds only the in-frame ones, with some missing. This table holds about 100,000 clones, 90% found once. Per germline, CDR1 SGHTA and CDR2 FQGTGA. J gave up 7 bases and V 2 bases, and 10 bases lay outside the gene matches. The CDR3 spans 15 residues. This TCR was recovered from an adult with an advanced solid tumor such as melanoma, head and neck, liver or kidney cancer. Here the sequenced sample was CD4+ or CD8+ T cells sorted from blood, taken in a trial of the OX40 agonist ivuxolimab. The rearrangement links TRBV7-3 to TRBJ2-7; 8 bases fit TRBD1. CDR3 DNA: TGTGCCAGCAGCTTATTATTTTACAGGGGGGAGGAGCAGTACTTC. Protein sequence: CASSLLFYRGEEQYF.